Below, one TCR beta chain is given with its context. The entry originates in a study of blood T cell repertoires in COVID-19. In the study overall: There were acute and convalescent COVID-19 samples, and they came from the United States, Italy and Spain. In each case, the material was cDNA or gDNA derived from T cells, B-cell-depleted T cells, or PBMCs.

How the authors handled the data: Amplification of reference gene primers provided the estimated nucleated cell counts. Libraries were prepared by immunoSEQ multiplex PCR; TCRdb keeps only in-frame clonotypes and omits some of them. For V, J and clone size, that table is used; D and trimming come from the DNA. The top ten clones hold roughly 3.6% of a sample with 350,000 to 450,000 clones, 85% of them seen once. The trim removed 3 bases at V and 2 bases at J, leaving 14 bases unmatched. Germline V gene lookup returns CDR1 MGHRA and CDR2 YSYEKL. The CDR3 has 19 amino acids. This clonotype was obtained from a woman younger than 30 with acute or convalescent COVID-19. The chain employs TRBV4-1 and TRBJ1-4; 8 bases map to TRBD1. The sample was peripheral blood. CDR3 nucleotides: TGCGCCAGCAGCCACGAAAGACAGGGGATGGCGACGACTAATGAAAAACTGTTTTTT. Translated: CASSHERQGMATTNEKLFF.